The clone carrying this T cell receptor (beta chain) was observed a few times. This sample was included in a study of PD-L1 blockade in urothelial cancer. Across the study: When patients started atezolizumab in about 2014, it was given at 1,200 mg intravenously every 3 weeks. Blood yielded a median of about 140,000 T cells per sample.

CDR1 and CDR2 (germline): SQVTM, ANQGSEA. This CDR3 has 12 amino acids. V gave up 6 bases and J gave up 9 bases; unmatched junction bases: 8. Sample time point: pretreatment peripheral blood. Sequencing used immunoSEQ multiplex PCR; TCRdb keeps in-frame clones, though not all of them. The sample carries some 90,000 clones, around 90% recorded once. This TCR was recovered from a woman of 80 years or more with urothelial cancer. The chain is built from TRBV29-1 and TRBJ2-1; the match to TRBD1 covers 7 bases. Sequenced material: PBMCs, taken around atezolizumab (anti-PD-L1) treatment. In nucleotides, the CDR3 is TGCAGCGTCACGACAGGGCCTTTTGAGCAGTTCTTC. Translating it yields CSVTTGPFEQFF.